This T cell receptor (beta chain) was identified during a study of blood T cell repertoires in COVID-19. Whole-study context: T cells, B-cell-depleted T cells, or PBMCs provided the cDNA or gDNA that served as material.

CDR1 is LGHNA, CDR2 YSLEER, per germline. V was pared by 0 bases and J by 5 bases, with 4 bases of the junction left unmatched. CDR3 length: 15 amino acids. Measured with immunoSEQ multiplex PCR; TCRdb has only the in-frame clones, and not every one. The table lists fewer than 250,000 clones, 85% to 90% of them singletons, with more than 9% in the top ten. The rearrangement uses TRBV4-3 and TRBJ1-2; TRBD1 matches 9 bases. The source of this sequence is a man in his fifties or sixties with COVID-19, enrolled during active disease. Sequencing was done on a sample of peripheral blood. The CDR3 sequence: CASSQDGTGWYGYTF. CDR3 sequence (DNA): TGCGCCAGCAGCCAAGACGGGACAGGGTGGTATGGCTACACCTTC.